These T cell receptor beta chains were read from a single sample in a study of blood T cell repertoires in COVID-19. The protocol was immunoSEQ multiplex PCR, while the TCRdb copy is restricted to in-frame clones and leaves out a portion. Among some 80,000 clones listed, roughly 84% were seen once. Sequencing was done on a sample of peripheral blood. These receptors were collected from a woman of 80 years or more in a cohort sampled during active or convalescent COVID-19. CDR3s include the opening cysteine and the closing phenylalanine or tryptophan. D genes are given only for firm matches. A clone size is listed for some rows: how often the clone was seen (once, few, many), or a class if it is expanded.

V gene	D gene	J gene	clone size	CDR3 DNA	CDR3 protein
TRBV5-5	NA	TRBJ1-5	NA	TGTGCCAGCAGCTTGGTCATTGATCAGCCCCAGCATTTT	CASSLVIDQPQHF
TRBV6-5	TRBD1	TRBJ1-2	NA	TGTGCCAGCAGGGGGACCCGGACAGGGTCTGGCTACACCTTC	CASRGTRTGSGYTF
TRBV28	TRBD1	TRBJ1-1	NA	TGTGCCAGCAGTTTTCTTCAGGGACAGGGCACTGAAGCTTTCTTT	CASSFLQGQGTEAFF
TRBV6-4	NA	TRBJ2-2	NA	TGTGCCAGCAGCTTGGGACAGAACACCGGGGAGCTGTTTTTT	CASSLGQNTGELFF
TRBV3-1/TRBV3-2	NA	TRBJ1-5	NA	TGTGCCAGCAGCCTGGAGGGCGGTGATCAGCCCCAGCATTTT	CASSLEGGDQPQHF
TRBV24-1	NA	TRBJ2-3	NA	TGTGCCACCAGTGATTTGTCCGTCAGCACAGATACGCAGTATTTT	CATSDLSVSTDTQYF
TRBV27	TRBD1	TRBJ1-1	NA	TGTGCCAGCAGTTTATCCCGACAGGGGGCTTTGAACACTGAAGCTTTCTTT	CASSLSRQGALNTEAFF
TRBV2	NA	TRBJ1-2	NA	TGTGCCAGCAGTGATCCCGGTGCACTCTATGGCTACACCTTC	CASSDPGALYGYTF
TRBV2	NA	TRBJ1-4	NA	TGTGCCAGCAGTGACAGGGGCTCTTCTAATGAAAAACTGTTTTTT	CASSDRGSSNEKLFF
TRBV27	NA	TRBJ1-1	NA	TGTGCCAGCAGTTTATCCAGGTCGATCTCTGTAGCTTTCTTT	CASSLSRSISVAFF
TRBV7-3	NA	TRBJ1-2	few	TGTGCCAGCAGCTTAATACAGGGCTATGGCTACACCTTC	CASSLIQGYGYTF
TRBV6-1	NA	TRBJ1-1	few	TGTGCCAGCAGTGAAGCGGCCACTGAAGCTTTCTTT	CASSEAATEAFF
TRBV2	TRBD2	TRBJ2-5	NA	TGTGCCAGCAGAAGACTAGCGGGAGTGGAGACCCAGTACTTC	CASRRLAGVETQYF
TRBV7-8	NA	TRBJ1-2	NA	TGTGCCAGCAAGGGGCTCTATGGCTACACCTTC	CASKGLYGYTF
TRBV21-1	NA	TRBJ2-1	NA	TGTGCCAGCAGGAGGCTAGCGGAGGACCATGAGCAGTTCTTC	CASRRLAEDHEQFF
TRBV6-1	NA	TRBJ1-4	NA	TGTGCCAGCAGTGAAGCTTTTACGGGGAAAATGCTGTTTTTT	CASSEAFTGKMLFF
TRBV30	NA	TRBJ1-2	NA	TGTGCCTGGAGTCCAACACAGGGTCTCCAGGGCTACACCTTC	CAWSPTQGLQGYTF